The T cell receptor (beta chain) described here comes from a study of T-cell memory formation after mild COVID-19. This clonotype was counted between two and nine times. TCRdb re-analysed the 5' RACE reads in MiXCR, keeping a single row per CDR3 protein. The data show 550,000 to 600,000 distinct CDR3 sequences, roughly a sixth seen once. Germline loops: CDR1 SEHNR, CDR2 FQNEAQ (reference sequence). Trimming removed 1 base from V and 0 bases from J, with 7 bases in between. The CDR3 spans 15 residues. The chain combines TRBV7-9 with TRBJ1-3, with no clear D. This TCR was recovered from an adult woman who had mild COVID-19 (a few samples of this study predate the infection). Cell type and time point are not known. The specimen was PBMCs or a T cell subset sorted from them (not recorded which). The CDR3 loop reads CASSLDRASGNTIYF. The DNA for the CDR3 is TGTGCCAGCAGCTTAGACCGGGCCTCTGGAAACACCATATATTTT. Full variable domain (outside the CDR3, taken from reference TRBV7-9 and TRBJ1-3): DTGVSQNPRHKITKRGQNVTFRCDPISEHNRLYWYRQTLGQGPEFLTYFQNEAQLEKSRLLSDRFSAERPKGSFSTLEIQRTEQGDSAMYLCASSLDRASGNTIYFGEGSWLTVV.